These 30 T cell receptor beta chains were all obtained from the same sample, sequenced in a study of chemoradiotherapy in HPV16-positive cancers. The table came from immunoSEQ multiplex PCR; TCRdb's copy has only in-frame clones and leaves some out. Among tens of thousands of clones, 88% were seen once, and the ten largest hold over 4%. This specimen consisted of blood, obtained from a patient who underwent chemoradiotherapy. These receptors were obtained from a human donor with HPV-associated anogenital cancer.

The CDR3 bases are TGTGCCAGCAGCCGGACAGCTAGCGGGAGTATAAATGAGCAGTTCTTC. This encodes CASSRTASGSINEQFF. The chain uses TRBV13 and TRBJ2-1, with 10 bases identical to TRBD2. Germline CDR1 PRHDT, CDR2 FYEKMQ (reference sequence). V was pared by 5 bases and J by 7 bases, with 11 bases of the junction left unmatched. The CDR3 is 16 residues long.

This chain connects TRBV10-1 to TRBJ1-1; D call uncertain. Trimming cost V 7 bases and J 0 bases, with 9 bases left between them. Per the germline V gene, CDR1 is WNHNN and CDR2 is SYGVQD (reference sequence). The CDR3 is made up of 13 amino acids. The CDR3: CASMGQMNTEAFF. The CDR3 nucleotides are TGCGCCAGCATGGGTCAGATGAACACTGAAGCTTTCTTT.

The chain carries TRBV6-6 and TRBJ2-7, with D tentatively TRBD2 (6 bases). Per germline, CDR1 MNHNY and CDR2 SVGAGI (reference sequence). Deletions cut 6 bases from V and 7 bases from J, with 22 bases between. The CDR3 runs to 15 residues. DNA of the CDR3: TGTGCCAGCAGCAAACTAGCCGCCACTACGGGTGAGCAGTACTTC. This encodes CASSKLAATTGEQYF.

CDR3 bases: TGTGCCAGCAGTAAAGGGACAGGGGGCACTGAAGCTTTCTTT. It encodes CASSKGTGGTEAFF. The chain carries TRBV6-1 and TRBJ1-1; 11 bases are a match to TRBD1. The V gene's germline CDR1 is MNHNS and CDR2 SASEGT. The CDR3 consists of 14 residues. With V trimmed by 5 bases and J by 4 bases, 3 bases remained unmatched.

The chain is built from TRBV6-5 and TRBJ2-1; D is possibly TRBD2 (6 bases). Germline V gives CDR1 MNHEY, CDR2 SVGAGI. Between the trimmed V and J ends, which lost 7 bases and 15 bases, there was a span of 25 bases. The CDR3 is 14 amino acids. Written as DNA, the CDR3 is TGTGCCAGCACCCAGTCACAGGCGGGACTTCCCCGGTTCTTC. Translating gives CASTQSQAGLPRFF.

The V and J genes are TRBV5-1 and TRBJ2-6; 7 bases align to TRBD1. The germline CDR1 and CDR2 sequences are SGHRS and YFSETQ. V dropped 4 bases and J dropped 0; count of bases not matched to a gene: 7. The CDR3 covers 17 residues. The CDR3 reads CASSLGQAGSGANVLTF. The DNA of the CDR3 is TGCGCCAGCAGCCTCGGACAGGCAGGCTCTGGGGCCAACGTCCTGACTTTC.

The chain recombines TRBV7-3 with TRBJ2-5, with TRBD2 matching over 7 bases. V lost 5 bases to trimming and J lost 5 bases; unmatched junction nucleotides: 11. CDR3 size: 15 residues. The germline V gene encodes CDR1 SGHTA and CDR2 FQGTGA. The CDR3 reads CASSPEGGSGETQYF. CDR3 coding DNA: TGTGCCAGCAGCCCCGAGGGAGGGTCCGGGGAGACCCAGTACTTC.

This chain links TRBV7-3 with TRBJ2-3, with 9 bases matching TRBD2. CDR1 and CDR2 (germline): SGHTA, FQGTGA. This CDR3 is 21 amino acids long. The V gene end was trimmed by 2 bases and the J gene end by 2 bases; junction bases not matched to a gene: 20. The CDR3 here is CASSLEGRGILAGILTDTQYF. DNA for the CDR3: TGTGCCAGCAGCTTAGAGGGCAGGGGGATTCTAGCGGGGATCCTCACAGATACGCAGTATTTT.

The chain carries TRBV10-2 and TRBJ2-3, with 10 bases matching TRBD2. V was pared by 6 bases and J by 4 bases, with 4 bases of the junction left unmatched. From germline, CDR1 is WSHSY and CDR2 SAAADI. The CDR3 runs to 14 residues. The CDR3, as DNA: TGCGCCAGCAGACAGCGGGGGGGCGCAGATACGCAGTATTTT. This codes for CASRQRGGADTQYF.

The J gene is TRBJ1-5, the V gene TRBV10-2; TRBD1 is a possible D gene (6 bases). V lost 0 bases and J 6 bases, leaving 15 bases between the germline ends. The CDR3 covers 16 residues. Germline loops: CDR1 WSHSY, CDR2 SAAADI. Here the CDR3 reads CASSESNRVLGQPQHF. The CDR3 DNA reads TGCGCCAGCAGTGAGTCTAACAGGGTCCTGGGTCAGCCCCAGCATTTT.

The gene calls are TRBV2 and TRBJ1-4, with 7 bases fitting TRBD1. Germline V CDR1 and CDR2: SNHLY, FYNNEI. This CDR3 region has 14 residues. With V trimmed by 6 bases and J by 1 base, 2 bases remained unmatched. The CDR3 sequence: CASRRQGTNEKLFF. In DNA form, the CDR3 reads TGTGCCAGCAGAAGACAGGGAACTAATGAAAAACTGTTTTTT. Variable domain in full (rest from reference TRBV2 and TRBJ1-4): EPEVTQTPSHQVTQMGQEVILRCVPISNHLYFYWYRQILGQKVEFLVSFYNNEISEKSEIFDDQFSVERPDGSNFTLKIRSTKLEDSAMYFCASRRQGTNEKLFFGSGTQLSVL.

The V gene is TRBV5-5, the J gene TRBJ2-5, with 9 bases matching TRBD2. With V trimmed by 3 bases and J by 7 bases, 7 bases remained unmatched. The CDR3 runs 14 residues. From germline, CDR1 is SGHKS and CDR2 YYEKEE (reference sequence). CDR3 protein: CASSYGGLAGTQYF. In DNA, the CDR3 is TGTGCCAGCAGCTATGGGGGACTAGCTGGGACCCAGTACTTC. The full variable domain, its missing parts supplied by reference TRBV5-5 and TRBJ2-5, is DAGVTQSPTHLIKTRGQQVTLRCSPISGHKSVSWYQQVLGQGPQFIFQYYEKEERGRGNFPDRFSARQFPNYSSELNVNALLLGDSALYLCASSYGGLAGTQYFGPGTRLLVL.

V and J are TRBV5-6 and TRBJ2-3; no definite D call. This CDR3 region has 11 residues. V was trimmed by 0 bases and J by 5 bases, leaving 1 base between them. Germline CDR1 is SGHDT and CDR2 is YYEEEE. The CDR3 DNA reads TGTGCCAGCAGCTTGGGAGATACGCAGTATTTT. This sequence encodes CASSLGDTQYF.

The chain has TRBV2 and TRBJ1-4, with D unresolved. Trimming removed 3 bases from V and 15 bases from J, with 14 bases in between. Germline V gene data show CDR1 as SNHLY and CDR2 as FYNNEI. The CDR3 runs to 12 residues. The CDR3 nucleotides read TGTGCCAGCAGTGATAATGAGGCTGTTATGTTTTTT. As protein: CASSDNEAVMFF.

The gene calls are TRBV5-8 and TRBJ1-3; D gene uncertain. Germline V gives CDR1 SGHTS, CDR2 YDEGEE. The ends were cut back, 0 bases at V and 1 base at J, with 8 bases in the middle. The CDR3 is 15 residues long. The CDR3 spells CASSLGPDSGNTIYF. The CDR3 DNA reads TGTGCCAGCAGCTTGGGGCCGGATTCTGGAAACACCATATATTTT.

The chain employs TRBV27 and TRBJ2-5, with a possible D match to TRBD1 (5 bases). Trimming stripped 3 bases from V and 2 bases from J, with 13 bases between. The germline V gene has CDR1 MNHEY and CDR2 SMNVEV (reference sequence). CDR3 length: 15 residues. The chain's CDR3 is CASSLVGVYQETQYF. CDR3 bases: TGTGCCAGCAGTTTGGTAGGGGTTTATCAAGAGACCCAGTACTTC.

The rearrangement uses TRBV30 and TRBJ1-6; 7 bases line up with TRBD1. Germline-derived CDR1 and CDR2 are GTSNPN and SVGIG (reference sequence). The CDR3 has 16 amino acids. With V trimmed by 3 bases and J by 3 bases, 8 bases remained unmatched. CDR3 sequence reads: CAWRDRQGDYNSPLHF. The DNA for the CDR3 is TGTGCCTGGAGGGACCGACAGGGCGACTATAATTCACCCCTCCACTTT.

This chain links TRBV28 with TRBJ2-1; D tentatively reads TRBD1 or TRBD2 (5 bases each). The V and J ends lost 2 bases and 4 bases respectively, with 9 bases between them. This CDR3 spans 14 amino acids. From germline, CDR1 is MDHEN and CDR2 SYDVKM. Here the CDR3 DNA reads TGTGCCAGCAGTTTAGGGACGGGTTACAATGAGCAGTTCTTC. Residues: CASSLGTGYNEQFF.

CDR3 sequence (DNA): TGTGCCAGCAGTTCCCCTAGCGGGAGCTCCGAGCAGTACTTC. It translates to CASSSPSGSSEQYF. This sequence joins TRBV28 and TRBJ2-7, with 10 bases fitting TRBD2. In germline, CDR1 is MDHEN, CDR2 SYDVKM. CDR3 length: 14 residues. J gave up 6 bases and V 4 bases, and 6 bases lay outside the gene matches.

This chain connects TRBV6-1 to TRBJ2-7; the D is unclear. Looked up from germline, CDR1 is MNHNS and CDR2 is SASEGT. V dropped 3 bases and J dropped 2 bases, with 14 bases sitting between them. The CDR3 spans 15 residues. The chain's CDR3 is CASSEVGMVTYEQYF. The CDR3 nucleotides read TGTGCCAGCAGTGAGGTGGGGATGGTGACCTACGAGCAGTACTTC.

The chain joins TRBV27 to TRBJ2-7; 13 bases are a match to TRBD2. Per the germline V gene, CDR1 is MNHEY and CDR2 is SMNVEV (reference sequence). This CDR3 is 17 amino acids long. The J segment lost 0 bases and the V segment lost 6 bases, leaving 8 bases of the junction unmatched. The CDR3 loop reads CASSQGTSGTFSYEQYF. The CDR3 DNA reads as TGTGCCAGCAGCCAAGGGACTAGCGGGACATTCTCCTACGAGCAGTACTTC.

Here the CDR3 DNA reads TGTGCCAGCAGCTTAGATCTGGTGCCTAGGGCGCAGTATTTT. It translates to CASSLDLVPRAQYF. This chain uses TRBV11-2 with TRBJ2-3, with no clear D. This CDR3 contains 14 residues. The germline V gene encodes CDR1 SGHAT and CDR2 FQNNGV. V was clipped by 0 bases and J by 10 bases, with 14 bases between them.

The rearrangement uses TRBV7-9 and TRBJ2-5; D uncertain. With 4 bases removed from V and 4 bases from J, the gap between germline ends came to 13 bases. The germline V gene has CDR1 SEHNR and CDR2 FQNEAQ (reference sequence). This CDR3 contains 14 residues. This CDR3 reads CASSSGYGGETQYF. CDR3 bases: TGTGCCAGCAGCTCAGGTTACGGCGGAGAGACCCAGTACTTC.

This chain joins TRBV7-2 and TRBJ1-2; D unclear. The CDR3 sequence is 16 residues long. CDR1 and CDR2 (germline): SGHTA, FQGNSA. The V end was cut by 5 bases, the J end by 8 bases, with 24 bases between. This CDR3 reads CASSPIPGFRSGGYTF. CDR3 bases: TGTGCCAGCAGCCCCATCCCCGGATTTAGGAGTGGCGGCTACACCTTC.

This rearrangement joins TRBV18 to TRBJ2-2; TRBD1 agrees at 12 bases. CDR3 length equals 16 residues. Germline trimming cut 1 base from V and 5 bases from J; bases unmatched to any gene: 2. Germline loops: CDR1 KGHSH, CDR2 LQKENI. CDR3 sequence (DNA): TGTGCCAGCTCACCACGGGACAGGGGGCGTACCGGGGAGCTGTTTTTT. This sequence encodes CASSPRDRGRTGELFF.

The chain's CDR3 is CASSLRGPTYEQYF. CDR3 DNA: TGTGCCAGCAGTTTACGGGGGCCTACCTACGAGCAGTACTTC. The genes are TRBV28 and TRBJ2-7, with D perhaps TRBD1 or TRBD2 (6 bases each). The germline gives CDR1 MDHEN, CDR2 SYDVKM. Trimming took off 2 bases at V and 2 bases at J, with 10 bases between the two ends. CDR3 length: 14 amino acids.

V usage is TRBV19 and J usage is TRBJ1-5; 8 bases are a match to TRBD1. J lost 3 bases, V lost 3 bases, and 13 bases had no gene match. Germline V gene data show CDR1 as LNHDA and CDR2 as SQIVND (reference sequence). This CDR3 contains 18 residues. The CDR3 nucleotides are TGTGCCAGTAGTATGGGGACCCCGGACAGGGTTTACAATCAGCCCCAGCATTTT. It encodes CASSMGTPDRVYNQPQHF.

This clone has only a few counts. This sequence joins TRBV2 and TRBJ1-5; D remains ambiguous. CDR3 length: 13 amino acids. Germline V lookup: CDR1 SNHLY, CDR2 FYNNEI. Trimming pared 4 bases from V and 4 bases from J, leaving 8 bases between. Here the CDR3 reads CASSAFRNQPQHF. In DNA form, the CDR3 reads TGTGCCAGCAGTGCCTTCAGAAATCAGCCCCAGCATTTT.

CDR3 residues: CASSIDGNLNYGYTF. CDR3 bases: TGTGCCAGTAGTATAGATGGTAACCTTAACTATGGCTACACCTTC. The chain links TRBV19 to TRBJ1-2; D unresolved. CDR3 length equals 15 residues. Per the germline V gene, CDR1 is LNHDA and CDR2 is SQIVND (reference sequence). The ends were cut back, 0 bases at V and 1 base at J, with 9 bases in the middle.

The chain combines TRBV6-4 with TRBJ2-3; a weak D match, TRBD1 (6 bases). This CDR3 spans 15 amino acids. The V and J ends lost 6 bases and 4 bases respectively, with 17 bases between them. Germline V gene sequence: CDR1 MRHNA, CDR2 SNTAGT. The CDR3, as DNA: TGTGCCAGCAGCCTTGAAAGGGGGAGCGCAGATACGCAGTATTTT. This translates into CASSLERGSADTQYF.